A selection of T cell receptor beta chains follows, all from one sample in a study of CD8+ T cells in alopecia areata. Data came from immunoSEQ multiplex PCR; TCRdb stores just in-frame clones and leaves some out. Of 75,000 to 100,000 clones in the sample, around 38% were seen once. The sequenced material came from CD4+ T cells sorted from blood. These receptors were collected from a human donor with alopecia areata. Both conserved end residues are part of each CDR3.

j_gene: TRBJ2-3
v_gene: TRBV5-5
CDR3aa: CAAGRTDTQYF

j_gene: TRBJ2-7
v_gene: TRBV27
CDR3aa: CASTNRFGEQYF

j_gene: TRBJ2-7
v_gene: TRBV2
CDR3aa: CASSDGGYTYEQYF

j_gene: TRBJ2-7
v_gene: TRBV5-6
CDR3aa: CASSSPGTPNYEQYF

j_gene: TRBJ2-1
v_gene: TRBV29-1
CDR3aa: CSVENTRQLYNEQFF

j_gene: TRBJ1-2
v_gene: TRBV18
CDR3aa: CASSPPGEYGYTF

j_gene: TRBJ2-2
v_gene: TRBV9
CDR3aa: CASSATSGDGELFF

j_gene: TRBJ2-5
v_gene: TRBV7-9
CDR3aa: CASSFGGAETQYF

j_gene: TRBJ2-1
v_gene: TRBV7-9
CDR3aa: CASSLIGRGSYNEQFF

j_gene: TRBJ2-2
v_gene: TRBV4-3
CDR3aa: CASSQDLVYTGELFF

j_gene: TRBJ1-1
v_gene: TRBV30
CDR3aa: CASYLGTEAFF

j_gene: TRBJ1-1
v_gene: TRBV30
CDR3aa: CAWSVRGGPNTEAFF

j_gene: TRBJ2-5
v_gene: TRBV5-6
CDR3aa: CASSLVETQYF

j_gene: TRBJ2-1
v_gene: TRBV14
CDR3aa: CASSRGLAGAGQFF

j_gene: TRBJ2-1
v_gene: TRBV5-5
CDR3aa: CASSLAGVAGEQFF

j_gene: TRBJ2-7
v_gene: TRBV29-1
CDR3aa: CSVDLGRGEQYF

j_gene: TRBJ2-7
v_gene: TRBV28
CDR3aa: CASSRPGTSSYEQYF

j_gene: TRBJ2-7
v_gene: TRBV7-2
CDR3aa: CASSLDSGSYEQYF

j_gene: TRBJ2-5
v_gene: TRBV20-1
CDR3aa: CSAPKETQYF

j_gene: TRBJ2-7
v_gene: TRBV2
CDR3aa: CASSRDLPSYEQYF

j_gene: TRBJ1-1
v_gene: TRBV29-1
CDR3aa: CSVDLGGINTEAFF

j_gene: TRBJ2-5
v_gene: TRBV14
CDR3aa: CASSYGQLQETQYF

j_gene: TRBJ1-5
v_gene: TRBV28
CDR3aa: CASRKWTGEGQPQHF

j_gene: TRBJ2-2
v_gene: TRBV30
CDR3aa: CAWSVGRLNTGELFF

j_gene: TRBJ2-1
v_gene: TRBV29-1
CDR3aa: CSVEGDPHPNEQFF

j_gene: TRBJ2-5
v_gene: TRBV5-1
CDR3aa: CASRPTTNQETQYF

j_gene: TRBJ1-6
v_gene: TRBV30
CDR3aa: CAWSRDSPLHF

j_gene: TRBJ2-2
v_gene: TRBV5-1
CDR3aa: CASSLESVGRTGELFF

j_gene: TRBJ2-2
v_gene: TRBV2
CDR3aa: CASRPHTGELFF

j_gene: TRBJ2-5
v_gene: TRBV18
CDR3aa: CASSLLQGKETQYF

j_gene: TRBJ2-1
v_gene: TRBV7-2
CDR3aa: CASSAGLNNEQFF